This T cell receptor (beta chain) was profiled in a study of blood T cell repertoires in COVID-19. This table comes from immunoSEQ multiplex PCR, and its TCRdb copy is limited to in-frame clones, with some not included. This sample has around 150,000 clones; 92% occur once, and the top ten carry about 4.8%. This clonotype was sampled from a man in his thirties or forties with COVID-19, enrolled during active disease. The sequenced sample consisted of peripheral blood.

CDR3: CASSSRQGSRNYGYTF. CDR3 DNA sequence: TGTGCCAGTAGTAGCCGACAGGGGTCAAGGAACTATGGCTACACCTTC. V and J are TRBV19 and TRBJ1-2; 8 bases match TRBD1. The V and J ends lost 4 bases and 2 bases, in that order; junction bases with no gene match: 9. This CDR3 has 16 residues. Germline CDR1 is LNHDA and CDR2 is SQIVND (reference sequence).